These 12 T cell receptor beta chains came from one sample sequenced in a study of identical twins. TCRdb re-called the 5' RACE reads through MiXCR, storing one row per CDR3 protein. The table records approximately 230,000 distinct CDR3 sequences, 5.5% to 7.5% of them present only once. These records were also assigned to another study, of T cells expressing NK-cell markers.

Sequencing was performed on CD8+ T cells sorted from blood. The receptor set was obtained from a woman aged 18 to 35 in good health.

V is TRBV6-1 and J is TRBJ1-2, with D perhaps matching TRBD1 (5 bases). The germline V gene encodes CDR1 MNHNS and CDR2 SASEGT. V lost 6 bases, J lost 7 bases, and 12 bases lay in between. The CDR3 length is 12 residues. The chain's CDR3 is CASSADSRGYTF. DNA for the CDR3: TGTGCCAGCAGCGCCGACAGCCGTGGCTACACCTTC.

This clonotype was found many times. This chain connects TRBV10-1 to TRBJ2-5; weak D call: TRBD1 (5 bases). CDR1 WNHNN and CDR2 SYGVQD come from the germline V gene (reference sequence). V was cut by 4 bases and J by 5 bases, with 11 bases left in between. CDR3 length equals 13 residues. The CDR3 DNA is TGCGCCAGCAGTGCAGGGTTCGGGGAGACCCAGTACTTC. Its protein product is CASSAGFGETQYF.

J is TRBJ1-4 and V is TRBV28; no clear D. Germline CDR1 reads MDHEN; CDR2 reads SYDVKM. The CDR3 runs to 15 residues. V shed 1 base and J shed 7 bases, with 13 bases lying between them. The CDR3 loop reads CASSLSRRPGEKLFF. CDR3 sequence (DNA): TGTGCCAGCAGTTTATCACGGCGGCCAGGTGAAAAACTGTTTTTT. The whole variable domain, remainder taken from reference TRBV28 and TRBJ1-4, is DVKVTQSSRYLVKRTGEKVFLECVQDMDHENMFWYRQDPGLGLRLIYFSYDVKMKEKGDIPEGYSVSREKKERFSLILESASTNQTSMYLCASSLSRRPGEKLFFGSGTQLSVL.

The rearrangement uses TRBV9 and TRBJ2-7, with 11 positions matching TRBD2. J lost 3 bases, V lost 3 bases, and 5 bases had no gene match. The CDR3 length is 15 residues. Germline CDR1 and CDR2: SGDLS and YYNGEE. The CDR3 DNA reads as TGTGCCAGCAGCGCTAGCGGGGGGACGATCTACGAGCAGTACTTC. Protein product: CASSASGGTIYEQYF.

V gene TRBV6-1 combines with J gene TRBJ1-4; D not resolved. The CDR3 totals 14 residues. Trimming left V 5 bases short and J 10 bases short, with 17 bases between. Germline CDR1 reads MNHNS; CDR2 reads SASEGT. CDR3 in DNA: TGTGCCAGCAGTCGCGACACGGAAAGAGGAAAACTGTTTTTT. Its protein is CASSRDTERGKLFF.

The chain recombines TRBV7-6 with TRBJ2-7; 10 bases align to TRBD1. Germline V gene sequence: CDR1 SGHVS, CDR2 FNYEAQ. The trim removed 4 bases at V and 5 bases at J, leaving 5 bases unmatched. This CDR3 region has 14 residues. CDR3 DNA sequence: TGTGCCAGCAGCTCGGGACAGGGGACGAACGAGCAGTACTTC. Translated: CASSSGQGTNEQYF. The variable domain in full, completed from reference TRBV7-6 and TRBJ2-7, reads GAGVSQSPRYKVTKRGQDVALRCDPISGHVSLYWYRQALGQGPEFLTYFNYEAQQDKSGLPNDRFSAERPEGSISTLTIQRTEQRDSAMYRCASSSGQGTNEQYFGPGTRLTVT.

This clonotype was observed a few times. The V call is TRBV7-9, the J call TRBJ2-6; tentatively, D is TRBD2 (6 bases). Trimming cost V 4 bases and J 6 bases, with 16 bases left between them. CDR3 length: 16 amino acids. Germline V gene data show CDR1 as SEHNR and CDR2 as FQNEAQ (reference sequence). The CDR3 spells CASSSSTGVKANVLTF. The CDR3 DNA reads TGTGCCAGCAGCTCATCCACGGGGGTAAAGGCCAACGTCCTGACTTTC.

This clonotype was detected only a few times. The chain carries TRBV21-1 and TRBJ2-1; TRBD1 is the table's D call, not checked against the DNA. TRBV21-1 is tagged as a pseudogene. This CDR3 is 13 amino acids long. As DNA, the CDR3 is TGTGCCCCCAGCCCGACAGGCGGGAATGAGCAGTTCTTC. Residues: CAPSPTGGNEQFF.

The chain uses TRBV25-1 and TRBJ1-2, with TRBD1 matching 7 bases. J was trimmed by 6 bases and V by 3 bases; bases with no gene match: 22. CDR1 is MGHDK and CDR2 is SYGVNS in the germline V gene. This CDR3 has 19 residues. The CDR3 coding sequence is TGTGCCAGCAGTGACCCAAGGGCTCTGTCTCCGACAGGGAATCATGGCTACACCTTC. This encodes CASSDPRALSPTGNHGYTF.

By sample share, this clonotype is medium-sized. J is TRBJ2-1 and V is TRBV6-4; 10 bases line up with TRBD1. The V segment lost 9 bases and the J segment 8 bases; nucleotides outside the gene matches: 4. This CDR3 region has 12 residues. Germline CDR1 is MRHNA and CDR2 is SNTAGT. CDR3 region: CASGQGEHEQFF. The CDR3 DNA is TGTGCCAGTGGACAGGGGGAGCATGAGCAGTTCTTC.

The chain couples TRBV7-9 to TRBJ2-7, with D uncertain. This CDR3 is 12 amino acids long. Deletions cut 4 bases from V and 1 base from J, with 5 bases between. Germline V gene sequence: CDR1 SEHNR, CDR2 FQNEAQ (reference sequence). CDR3 DNA: TGTGCCAGCAGCTGGGGTTCCTACGAGCAGTACTTC. Amino acids: CASSWGSYEQYF. Supplemented by reference TRBV7-9 and TRBJ2-7, the full variable domain reads DTGVSQNPRHKITKRGQNVTFRCDPISEHNRLYWYRQTLGQGPEFLTYFQNEAQLEKSRLLSDRFSAERPKGSFSTLEIQRTEQGDSAMYLCASSWGSYEQYFGPGTRLTVT.

This chain connects TRBV30 to TRBJ1-2; D call uncertain. This CDR3 has 13 residues. The germline CDR1 and CDR2 sequences are GTSNPN and SVGIG (reference sequence). The germline V and J ends were trimmed by 2 bases and 5 bases, with 12 bases remaining between them. This chain's CDR3 is CAWSQGSVYGYTF. CDR3 nucleotide sequence: TGTGCCTGGAGTCAAGGGTCGGTTTATGGCTACACCTTC.